This TCR beta chain is from a study of tumor-infiltrating lymphocytes in primary liver carcinoma. Concerning this clonotype itself: Antigen: not known. At one end, the junction sequence differs from germline, possibly due to a read error.

A constant-region primer primed TCR beta cDNA synthesis from 400 to 550 ng of total RNA. Employing slightly modified ARM-PCR, three nested multiplex PCR rounds were run, and these gave rise to the TCR beta libraries. It was with TRBV1-TRBV30 forward primers and a C-beta reverse primer that the first two PCR rounds were run, at roughly 10 cycles each. TCRdb reprocessed the multiplex PCR reads via MiXCR and lists one record per CDR3 protein. This repertoire shows 99,000 or so distinct CDR3 sequences, around two thirds found once; its top ten account for over 9%. Study results and caveats: The study found tumor-adjacent and tumor-blood pairs overlapped less than tumor region pairs.

This CDR3 spans 12 amino acids. From germline, CDR1 is SQVTM and CDR2 ANQGSEA. Extraction of RNA together with DNA used about 17-30 mg of unsorted bulk tissue. Resecting the tumor surgically was how the patients' primary liver carcinoma was treated. Samples came from superior, inferior, lateral poles and tumor centre. This TCR derives from a woman aged 60-75 years with primary liver carcinoma and hepatitis B virus infection. Sequencing was performed on liver tumor tissue from sampling region 5. Subset: tumor region T5, tumor centre. The J gene is TRBJ1-1, the V gene TRBV29-1, with no clear D. CDR3 nucleotides: TGCAGCGTTTTTAAATCGGGCACTGAAGCTCTCTTT. Its translation: CSVFKSGTEALF. Looking up the rest from reference TRBV29-1 and TRBJ1-1 gives the full variable domain: SAVISQKPSRDICQRGTSLTIQCQVDSQVTMMFWYRQQPGQSLTLIATANQGSEATYESGFVIDKFPISRPNLTFSTLTVSNMSPEDSSIYLCSVFKSGTEALFGQGTRLTVV.